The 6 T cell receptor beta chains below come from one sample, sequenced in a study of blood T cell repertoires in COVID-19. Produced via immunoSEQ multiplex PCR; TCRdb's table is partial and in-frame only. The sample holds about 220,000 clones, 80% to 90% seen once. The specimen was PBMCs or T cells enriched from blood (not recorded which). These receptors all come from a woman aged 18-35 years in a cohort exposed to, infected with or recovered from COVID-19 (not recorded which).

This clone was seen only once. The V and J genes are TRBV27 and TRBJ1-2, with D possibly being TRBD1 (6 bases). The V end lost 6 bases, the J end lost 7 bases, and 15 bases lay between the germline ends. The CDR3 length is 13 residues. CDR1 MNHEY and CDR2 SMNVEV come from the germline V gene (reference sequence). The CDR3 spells CASSPQGVGGYTF. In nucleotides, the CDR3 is TGTGCCAGCAGCCCACAGGGAGTGGGTGGCTACACCTTC.

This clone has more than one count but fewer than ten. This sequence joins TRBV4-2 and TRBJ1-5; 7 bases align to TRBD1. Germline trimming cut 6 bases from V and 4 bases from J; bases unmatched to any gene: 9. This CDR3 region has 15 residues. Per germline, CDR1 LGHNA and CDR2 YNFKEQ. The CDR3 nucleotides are TGTGCCAGCAGAGGGACAGTCAACTCAAATCAGCCCCAGCATTTT. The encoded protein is CASRGTVNSNQPQHF.

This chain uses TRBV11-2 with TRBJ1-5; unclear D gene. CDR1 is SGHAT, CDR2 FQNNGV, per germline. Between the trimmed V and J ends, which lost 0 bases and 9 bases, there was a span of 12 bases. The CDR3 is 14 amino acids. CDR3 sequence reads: CASSLDHQAWPQHF. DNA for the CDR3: TGTGCCAGCAGCTTAGATCACCAGGCTTGGCCCCAGCATTTT.

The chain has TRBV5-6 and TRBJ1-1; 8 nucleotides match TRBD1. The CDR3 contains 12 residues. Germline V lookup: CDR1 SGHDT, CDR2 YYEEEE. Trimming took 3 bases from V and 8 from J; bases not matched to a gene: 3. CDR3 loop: CASSSRTGEAFF. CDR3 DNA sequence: TGTGCCAGCAGCTCGAGGACAGGGGAAGCTTTCTTT. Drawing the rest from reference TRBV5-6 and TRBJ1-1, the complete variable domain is DAGVTQSPTHLIKTRGQQVTLRCSPKSGHDTVSWYQQALGQGPQFIFQYYEEEERQRGNFPDRFSGHQFPNYSSELNVNALLLGDSALYLCASSSRTGEAFFGQGTRLTVV.

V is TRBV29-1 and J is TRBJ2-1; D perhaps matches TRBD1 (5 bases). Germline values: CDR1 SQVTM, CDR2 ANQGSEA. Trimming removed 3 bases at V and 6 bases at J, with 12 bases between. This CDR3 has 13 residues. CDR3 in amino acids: CSVEAARVNEQFF. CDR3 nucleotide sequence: TGCAGCGTTGAGGCGGCCAGGGTCAATGAGCAGTTCTTC.

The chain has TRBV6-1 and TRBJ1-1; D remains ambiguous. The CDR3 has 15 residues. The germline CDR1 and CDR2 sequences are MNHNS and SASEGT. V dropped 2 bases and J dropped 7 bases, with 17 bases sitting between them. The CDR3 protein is CASSERAGRLGEAFF. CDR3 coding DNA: TGTGCCAGCAGTGAACGGGCGGGGAGGTTGGGTGAAGCTTTCTTT.